This TCR beta chain was identified in a study of CD8 T cells in Susac syndrome. RNA, at roughly 0.5 to 1 ug, was reverse transcribed with random hexamers. TCRdb reprocessed the immunoSEQ multiplex PCR reads with MiXCR, giving one entry per CDR3 protein. The sample holds around 280,000 distinct CDR3 sequences, approximately 84% seen once. Trimming stripped 4 bases from V and 9 bases from J, with 13 bases between. CDR3 length equals 13 residues. Germline V gene sequence: CDR1 SEHNR, CDR2 FQNEAQ (reference sequence). This chain uses TRBV7-9 with TRBJ1-5; no clear D. The source is a human donor with multiple sclerosis. Sequencing was performed on CD8+ T cells from PBMCs. The CDR3, as DNA: TGTGCCAGCAGCTCTCCGTCGGGTTGGCCCCAGCATTTT. This sequence encodes CASSSPSGWPQHF.